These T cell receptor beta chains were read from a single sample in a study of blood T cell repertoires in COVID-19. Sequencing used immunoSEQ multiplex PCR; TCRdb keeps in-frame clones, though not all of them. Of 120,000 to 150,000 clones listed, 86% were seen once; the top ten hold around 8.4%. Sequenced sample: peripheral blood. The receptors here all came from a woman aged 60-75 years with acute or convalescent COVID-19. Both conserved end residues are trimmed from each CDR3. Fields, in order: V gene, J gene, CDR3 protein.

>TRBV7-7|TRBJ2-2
ASSLGAGLSTGELF
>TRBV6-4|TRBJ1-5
ASSDSWQGAPGSLSNQPQH
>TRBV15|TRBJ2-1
ATSRTRLAGGYNEQF
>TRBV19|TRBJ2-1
ASSIPRGKDNEQF
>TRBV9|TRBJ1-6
ASSVGDRVYSPLH
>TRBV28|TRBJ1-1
ASSLPARGGEAF
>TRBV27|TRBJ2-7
ASRMRSLAGEKYEQY
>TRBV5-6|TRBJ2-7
ASSGWLTSHIAYEQY
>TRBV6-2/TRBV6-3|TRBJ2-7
ASSYRTGYYEQY
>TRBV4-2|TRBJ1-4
ASSQDAQGSTWGEKLF
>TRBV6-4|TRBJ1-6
ASSDPTGPFEYSPLH
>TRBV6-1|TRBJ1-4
ASSGTGVATNEKLF
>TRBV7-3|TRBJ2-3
ASSFSGAHTDTQY
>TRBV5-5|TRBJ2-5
ASSSPDPTGGGLQETQY
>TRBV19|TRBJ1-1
ASTVPGQSITEAF
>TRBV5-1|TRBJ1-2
ASSLRSGTGVANYGYT
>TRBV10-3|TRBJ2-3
AISGLTSGGAMGTDTQY
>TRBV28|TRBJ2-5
ASSFFGWAGGAKETQY
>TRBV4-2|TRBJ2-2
ASSQDRLVTRELF
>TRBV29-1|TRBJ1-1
SACDRGPRFCGNTEAF
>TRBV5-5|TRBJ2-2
ASSHPTGAGELF
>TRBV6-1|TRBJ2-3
ASSEAGGADTQY
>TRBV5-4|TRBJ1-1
ASSAAGTANTEAF
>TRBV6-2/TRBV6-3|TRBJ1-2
ASSYSGSRDYGYT
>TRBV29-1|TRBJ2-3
SASSGGGTDTQY
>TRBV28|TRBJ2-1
ASSSPGSYNEQF
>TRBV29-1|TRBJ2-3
SVGGQSTDTQY
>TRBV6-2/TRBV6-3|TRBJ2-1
ASSYSGTPTRNEQF
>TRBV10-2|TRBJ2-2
ASSGLNTGELF
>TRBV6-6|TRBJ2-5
ASSYRAGETQY
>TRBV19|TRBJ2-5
ASRASGGARETQY
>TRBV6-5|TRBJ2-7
ASSYSRGHYEQY
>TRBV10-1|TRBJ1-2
ARKDLANYGYT
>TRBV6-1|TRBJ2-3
ASSEAMRSTDTQY
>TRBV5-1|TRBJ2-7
ASSLDRYYEQY
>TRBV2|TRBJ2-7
ASRRVGVYEQY
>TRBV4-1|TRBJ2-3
ASSQDRSRRTGPDTQY
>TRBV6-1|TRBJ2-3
ASSETSGARTDTQY
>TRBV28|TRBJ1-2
ASIQGVANYGYT
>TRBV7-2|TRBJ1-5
ASSPGQGGLGQPQH
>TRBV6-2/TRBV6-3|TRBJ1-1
ASSRWTGNTEAF
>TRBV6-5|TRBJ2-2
ASSLIRTGQRELF
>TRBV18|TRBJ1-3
ASSPEDRGNTIY
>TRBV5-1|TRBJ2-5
ASSSTGSGETQY
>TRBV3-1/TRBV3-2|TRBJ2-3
ASSQERSGVRLTDTQY
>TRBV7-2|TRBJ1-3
ASSLQGSGNTIY
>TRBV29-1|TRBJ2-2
SVGTGHTGELF
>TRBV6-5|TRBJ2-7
ASRTTVTSYEQY
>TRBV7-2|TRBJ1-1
ASSVGRGTEAF
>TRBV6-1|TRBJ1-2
ASSEHSNYGYT
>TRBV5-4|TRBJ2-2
ASSYGGARGSGELF
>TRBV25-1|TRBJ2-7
ASRGDTGRYEQY
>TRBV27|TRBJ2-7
ASSLTGAGYEQY
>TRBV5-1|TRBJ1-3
ASSLEPGLSGNTIY
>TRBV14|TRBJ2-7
ASSQDLVTGSFGGEQY
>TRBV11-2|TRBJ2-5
ASRQSYRGLQETQY
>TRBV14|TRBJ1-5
ASSQGLNQPQH
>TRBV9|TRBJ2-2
ASSVDAAGGNTGELF
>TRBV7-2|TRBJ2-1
ASSLTGASGYNEQF